This T cell receptor (beta chain) was captured by sequencing in a study of glioma-infiltrating T cells (dated by TCRdb to the mid-2010s). Background for the entire study: TCR alpha- and beta-chain repertoires were sequenced from glioma tissue, non-neoplastic brain tissue and matched peripheral blood mononuclear cells. To measure divergence between tissue and blood T-cell populations, each tissue-infiltrating repertoire was compared with the peripheral blood repertoire of the same patient. The paired cohort was made up of three low-grade glioma patients, fewer than 10 primary glioblastoma patients and three non-glioma patients who contributed non-neoplastic brain tissue. On the study overall, not on this receptor specifically: VJ-independent divergence between tissue and blood was lower than expected in non-neoplastic patients but higher than expected in all gliomas, particularly low-grade gliomas. Small numbers underpinned the group comparisons: several glioblastoma patients, three low-grade glioma patients and three non-neoplastic patients. Very few CDR3 sequences were found to be shared between tissue and blood, and this scarcity was attributed to high CDR3 diversity and limited sampling.

The iRepertoire nested amplicon-rescue multiplex PCR (arm-PCR) platform was used to amplify TCR alpha and beta CDR3 regions from RNA. For one-step reverse transcription and amplification, roughly 85-400 ng of tissue mRNA or PBMC total RNA was used as input. After bead purification, a secondary multiplex PCR added Illumina adapters, and libraries were gel-purified between 200 and 400 bp. Internal 6-nucleotide barcodes were carried by the libraries and were used for demultiplexing. Sequencing of libraries was performed on an Illumina MiSeq with 2x220 or 2x250 nucleotide paired-end reads. In the paper's pipeline: Paired reads were merged using FLASH 1.2.11 and aligned with BWA-MEM to the GRCh37 human genome, and TRA and TRB reads were then extracted. V and J assignment used an IMGT-derived reference of cassette sequences and CDR3 motifs that included pseudogenes. Reads were translated in three frames, and productive CDR3s were defined as those with a C...FGXG motif and no stop codons. Clonotypes were defined as unique combinations of V-J cassette pair and CDR3 amino acid sequence. Hamming distance filtering was applied to reads, with thresholds set by the sequence error rate of each sample in mapped regions. The raw public data were reprocessed by TCRdb itself: fastp quality trimming at Q25, MiXCR clonotype calling, in-frame beta chains only. One record per CDR3 amino acid sequence lists the most common genes and DNA. TCRdb assigned the V and J calls; the authors' analysis was not used. The sample contains 100,000 to 150,000 distinct CDR3 sequences, more than 20% of them found a single time. 27% of the sample comes from the top ten.

CDR1 and CDR2 (MDHEN, SYDVKM) derive from the germline V gene. The CDR3 holds 13 amino acids from the cysteine to the phenylalanine. Left in the record is the CDR3 DNA by itself, 39 bases read in frame from the first base. V trim: 7 bases; J trim: 4 bases; unmatched bases: 2. Only a few counts were recorded for this clonotype. Its antigen is unknown. Qualities for individual bases were not recorded, and no much larger clone is one base off. What was sequenced was glioma tissue, nonneoplastic brain tissue, or PBMCs (not recorded which). The chain links TRBV28 with TRBJ2-2, with 8 bases in between that match TRBD1. This TCR was recovered from a human donor with low-grade glioma or glioblastoma, undergoing nonglioma brain surgery, or in good health (not recorded which). CDR3 region: CASKTGGTGELFF. The bases are TGTGCCAGCAAAACAGGGGGCACCGGGGAGCTGTTTTTT. With the rest looked up from the reference TRBV28 and TRBJ2-2 genes rather than sequenced, the full variable domain is DVKVTQSSRYLVKRTGEKVFLECVQDMDHENMFWYRQDPGLGLRLIYFSYDVKMKEKGDIPEGYSVSREKKERFSLILESASTNQTSMYLCASKTGGTGELFFGEGSRLTVL.